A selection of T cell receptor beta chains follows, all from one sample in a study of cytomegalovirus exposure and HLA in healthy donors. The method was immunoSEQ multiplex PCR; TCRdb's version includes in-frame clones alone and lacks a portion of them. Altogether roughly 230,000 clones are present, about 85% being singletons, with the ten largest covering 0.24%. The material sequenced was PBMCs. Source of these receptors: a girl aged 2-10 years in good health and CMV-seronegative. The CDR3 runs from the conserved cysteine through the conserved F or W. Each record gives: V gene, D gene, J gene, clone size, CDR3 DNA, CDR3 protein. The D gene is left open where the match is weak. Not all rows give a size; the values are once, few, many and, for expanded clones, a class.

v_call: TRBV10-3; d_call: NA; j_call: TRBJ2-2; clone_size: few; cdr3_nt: TGTGCCATACAGAACACCGGGGAGCTGTTTTTT; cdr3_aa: CAIQNTGELFF
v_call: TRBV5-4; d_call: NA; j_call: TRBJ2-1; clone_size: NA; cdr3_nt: TGTGCCAGCAGCTTGAAATTTGGGCAGGGTGGTGACAATGAGCAGTTCTTC; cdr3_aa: CASSLKFGQGGDNEQFF
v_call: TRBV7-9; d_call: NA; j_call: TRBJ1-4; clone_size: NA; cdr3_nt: TGTGCCAGCAGCTTAGCTGGAGGGATTAATGAAAAACTGTTTTTT; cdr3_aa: CASSLAGGINEKLFF
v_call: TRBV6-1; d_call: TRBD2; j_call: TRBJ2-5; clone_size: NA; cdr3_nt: TGTGCCAGCAGTGAATCGGGACTAGAGGTGACCCAGTACTTC; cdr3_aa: CASSESGLEVTQYF
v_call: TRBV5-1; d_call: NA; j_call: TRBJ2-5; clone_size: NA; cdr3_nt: TGCGCCAGCAGATCGGGATTCCAAGAGACCCAGTACTTC; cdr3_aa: CASRSGFQETQYF
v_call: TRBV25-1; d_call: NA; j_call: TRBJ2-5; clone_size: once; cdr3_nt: TGTGCCAGCAGTGATAGTAAGGTATTGGCGGTCCGGGAGACCCAGTACTTC; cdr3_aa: CASSDSKVLAVRETQYF
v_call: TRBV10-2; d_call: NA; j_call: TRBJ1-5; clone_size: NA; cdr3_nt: TGCGCCAGCAGTGACAGGTTCAATCAGCCCCAGCATTTT; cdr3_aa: CASSDRFNQPQHF
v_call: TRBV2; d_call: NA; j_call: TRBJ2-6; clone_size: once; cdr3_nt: TGTGCCAGCTCTGTTTACGGGGGCTCTGGGGCCAACGTCCTGACTTTC; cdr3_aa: CASSVYGGSGANVLTF
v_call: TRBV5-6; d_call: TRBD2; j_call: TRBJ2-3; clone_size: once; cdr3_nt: TGTGCCAGCAGCCGCACCAGCGGGGAATCCTATAGCACAGATACGCAGTATTTT; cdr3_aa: CASSRTSGESYSTDTQYF
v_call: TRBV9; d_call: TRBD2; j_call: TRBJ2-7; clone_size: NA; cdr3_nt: TGTGCCAGCAGCATCTCTAGCGGGAAAACGGTATACGAGCAGTACTTC; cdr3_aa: CASSISSGKTVYEQYF
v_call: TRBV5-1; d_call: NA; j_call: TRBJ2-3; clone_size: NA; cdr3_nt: TGCGCCAGCAGGGAGGGCCCCACCACAGATACGCAGTATTTT; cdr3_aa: CASREGPTTDTQYF
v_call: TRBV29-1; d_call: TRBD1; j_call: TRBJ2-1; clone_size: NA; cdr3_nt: TGCAGCGTTGGGGTGGACAGGGAGAATGAGCAGTTCTTC; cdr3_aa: CSVGVDRENEQFF
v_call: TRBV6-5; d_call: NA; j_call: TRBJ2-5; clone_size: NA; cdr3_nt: TGTGCCAGCAGTTATCAGAGTATGAGGGAGCTAAAGACCCAGTACTTC; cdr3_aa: CASSYQSMRELKTQYF
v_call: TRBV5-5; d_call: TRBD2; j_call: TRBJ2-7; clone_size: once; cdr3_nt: TGTGCCAGCAGCTTGTTAACTAGCGGGCGATACGAGCAGTACTTC; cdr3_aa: CASSLLTSGRYEQYF
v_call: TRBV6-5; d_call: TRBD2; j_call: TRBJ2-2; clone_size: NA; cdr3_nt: TGTGCCAGCAGACTAGCGGGAGGGGGGGAGCTGTTTTTT; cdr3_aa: CASRLAGGGELFF
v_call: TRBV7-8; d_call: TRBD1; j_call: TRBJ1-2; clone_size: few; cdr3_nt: TGTGCCAGCAGCACCAGGACAGGGGACTATGGCTACACCTTC; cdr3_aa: CASSTRTGDYGYTF
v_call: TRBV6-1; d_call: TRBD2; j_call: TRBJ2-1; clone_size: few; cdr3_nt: TGTGCCAGCAGTGTACTAGCGGGGGGAAATGAGCAGTTCTTC; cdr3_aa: CASSVLAGGNEQFF
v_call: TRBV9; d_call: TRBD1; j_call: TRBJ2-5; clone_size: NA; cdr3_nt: TGTGCCAGAGAAAGGGACAGTCAAGAGACCCAGTACTTC; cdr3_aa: CARERDSQETQYF
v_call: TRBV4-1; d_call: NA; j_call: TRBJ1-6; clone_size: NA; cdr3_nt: TGCGCCAGCAGCCAAGATGGCACAGTGACCTCCCCTTATAATTCACCCCTCCACTTT; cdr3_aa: CASSQDGTVTSPYNSPLHF
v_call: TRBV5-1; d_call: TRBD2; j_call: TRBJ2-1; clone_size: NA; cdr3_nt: TGCGCCAGCAGCTTGGGTGGGACTAGCTCCAATGAGCAGTTCTTC; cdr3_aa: CASSLGGTSSNEQFF
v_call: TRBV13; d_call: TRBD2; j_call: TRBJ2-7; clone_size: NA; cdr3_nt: TGTGCCAGCAGCTTATTGGGCGGAACCCAGCGGGACTATTCCTACGAGCAGTACTTC; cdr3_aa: CASSLLGGTQRDYSYEQYF
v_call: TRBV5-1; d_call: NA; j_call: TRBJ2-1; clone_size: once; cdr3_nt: TGCGCCAGCAGCTTGGCCTTTCTCAGCTCCTACAATGAGCAGTTCTTC; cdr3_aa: CASSLAFLSSYNEQFF
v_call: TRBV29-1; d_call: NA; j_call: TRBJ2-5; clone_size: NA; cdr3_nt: TGCAGCGTTGCTCCCAGGAGGGGAGGAGAGACCCAGTACTTC; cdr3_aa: CSVAPRRGGETQYF
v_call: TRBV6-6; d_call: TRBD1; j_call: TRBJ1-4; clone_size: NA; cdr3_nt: TGTGCCAGCAGTTACCAAGGGGGCACTAATGAAAAACTGTTTTTT; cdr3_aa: CASSYQGGTNEKLFF
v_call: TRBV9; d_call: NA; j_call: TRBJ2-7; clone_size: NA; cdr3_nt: TGTGCCAGCAGCAAAGAGGGGGGGGTAGCCTACGAGCAGTACTTC; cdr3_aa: CASSKEGGVAYEQYF
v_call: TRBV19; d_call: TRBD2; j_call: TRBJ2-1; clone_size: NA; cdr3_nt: TGTGCCAGTACTCAGAAAGGTCCGGCGGGGGGCCCCTACAATGAGCAGTTCTTC; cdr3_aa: CASTQKGPAGGPYNEQFF
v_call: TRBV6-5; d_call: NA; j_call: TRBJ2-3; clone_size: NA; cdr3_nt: TGTGCCAGCAGTTACAGGGGCAGGTTTACAGATACGCAGTATTTT; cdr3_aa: CASSYRGRFTDTQYF
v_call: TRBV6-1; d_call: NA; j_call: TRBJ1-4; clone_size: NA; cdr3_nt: TGTGCCAGCAGTGAATACGGTCGGGGGGGGGCGCTTGAAAAACTGTTTTTT; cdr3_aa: CASSEYGRGGALEKLFF
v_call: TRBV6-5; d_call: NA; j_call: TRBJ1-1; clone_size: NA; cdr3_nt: TGTGCCAGCAGTTTCGCAGGGAACACTGAAGCTTTCTTT; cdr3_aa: CASSFAGNTEAFF
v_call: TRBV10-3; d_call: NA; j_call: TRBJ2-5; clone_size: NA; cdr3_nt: TGTGCCACCCAGGGGGGTGGGACGGAGACCCAGTACTTC; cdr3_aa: CATQGGGTETQYF
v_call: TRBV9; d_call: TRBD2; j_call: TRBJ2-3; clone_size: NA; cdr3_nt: TGTGCCAGCAGCGTAGACCTAGCGGGGTACACAGATACGCAGTATTTT; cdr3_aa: CASSVDLAGYTDTQYF